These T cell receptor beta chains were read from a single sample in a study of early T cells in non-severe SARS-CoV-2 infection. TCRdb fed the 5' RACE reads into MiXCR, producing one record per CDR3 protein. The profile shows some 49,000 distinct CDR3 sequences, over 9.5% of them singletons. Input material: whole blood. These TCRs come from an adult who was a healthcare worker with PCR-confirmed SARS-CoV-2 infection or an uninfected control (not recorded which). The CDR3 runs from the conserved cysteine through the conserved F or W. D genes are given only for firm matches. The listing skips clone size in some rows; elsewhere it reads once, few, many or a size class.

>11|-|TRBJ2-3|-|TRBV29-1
TGCAGCGTTTCAATTTCCGATACGCAGTATTTT
CSVSISDTQYF
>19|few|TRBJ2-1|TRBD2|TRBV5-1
TGCGCCAGCAGCCCCCCGGGACTAGCGGGGGGGGTTGCCTACAATGAGCAGTTCTTC
CASSPPGLAGGVAYNEQFF
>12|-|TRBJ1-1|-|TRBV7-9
TGTGCCAGCAGCTTAGCGGGGCAGGAAGCTTTCTTT
CASSLAGQEAFF
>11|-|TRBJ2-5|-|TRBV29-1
TGCAGCGTCGACAGTTTAGAGACCCAGTACTTC
CSVDSLETQYF
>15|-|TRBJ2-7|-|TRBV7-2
TGTGCCAGCAGCTCCTCGACCGGGATTGGGAGCGAGCAGTACTTC
CASSSSTGIGSEQYF
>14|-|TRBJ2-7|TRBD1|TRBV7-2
TGTGCCAGCACGAGAGGGGGGCAGGGGGCGAGTTTTTACTTC
CASTRGGQGASFYF
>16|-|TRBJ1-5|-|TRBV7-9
TGTGCCAGCGGGACGGGACTGTTTGATAGCAATCAGCCCCAGCATTTT
CASGTGLFDSNQPQHF
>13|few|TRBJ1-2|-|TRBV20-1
TGCAGTGCTAGTGGAAGGACTAACTATGGCTACACCTTC
CSASGRTNYGYTF
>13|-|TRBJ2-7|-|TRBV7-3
TGTGCCAGCAGCTTAAACCCAGGGTTTGAGCAGTACTTC
CASSLNPGFEQYF
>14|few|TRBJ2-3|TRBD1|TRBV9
TGTGCCAGCAGCGTAGAGGACAGGGAGGATACGCAGTATTTT
CASSVEDREDTQYF
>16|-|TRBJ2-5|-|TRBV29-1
TGCAGCGTTGAAGATCTTACAGGCAGCAGGCAAGAGACCCAGTACTTC
CSVEDLTGSRQETQYF
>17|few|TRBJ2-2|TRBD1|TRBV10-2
TGCGCCAGCAGCCCCGCCGTTAGGACAGGGAACACCGGGGAGCTGTTTTTT
CASSPAVRTGNTGELFF
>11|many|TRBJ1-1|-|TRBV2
TGTGCCAGCAGGACCGGGGGATATGCTTTCTTT
CASRTGGYAFF
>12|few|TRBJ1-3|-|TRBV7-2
TGTGCCAGCAGCCATCTAGGGAACACCATATATTTT
CASSHLGNTIYF
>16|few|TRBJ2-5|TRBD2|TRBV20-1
TGCAGTGCTAGAGAGGAGGCTAGCGGGGTGGAGGAGACCCAGTACTTC
CSAREEASGVEETQYF
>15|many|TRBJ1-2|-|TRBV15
TGTGCCACCAGCGGACACAGGGAAGCTAACTATGGCTACACCTTC
CATSGHREANYGYTF
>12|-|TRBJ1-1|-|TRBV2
TGTGCCAGCAGTGAAGAGGTACCGAGTTCTTTCTTT
CASSEEVPSSFF
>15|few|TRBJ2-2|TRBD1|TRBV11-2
TGTGCCAGCAGCTCCCTCGGGACAGGGACCGGGGAGCTGTTTTTT
CASSSLGTGTGELFF
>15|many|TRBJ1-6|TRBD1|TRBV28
TGTGCCAGCAGTTTATTGACAGGGGGGAATTCACCCCTCCACTTT
CASSLLTGGNSPLHF
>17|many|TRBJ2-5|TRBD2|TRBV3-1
TGTGCCAGCAGCCAGGAACCGGGACTAGCGGGGAAAGAGACCCAGTACTTC
CASSQEPGLAGKETQYF
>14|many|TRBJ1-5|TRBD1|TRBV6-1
TGTGCCAGCAGTAATGGGGACAGTCGACAGCCCCAGCATTTT
CASSNGDSRQPQHF
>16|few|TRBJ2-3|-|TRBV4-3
TGCGCCAGCAGCCAAGAAGGGGCGGGACGCACAGATACGCAGTATTTT
CASSQEGAGRTDTQYF
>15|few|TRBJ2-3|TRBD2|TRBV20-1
TGCAGTGCTACCTTGAATGCGGGAGGGGCAGATACGCAGTATTTT
CSATLNAGGADTQYF
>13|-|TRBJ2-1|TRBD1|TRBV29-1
TGCAGCGTTGCAACCCCCAGGGGGTCCCCGGTGTTCTTC
CSVATPRGSPVFF
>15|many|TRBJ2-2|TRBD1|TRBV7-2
TGTGCCAGCAGGCCCACAGGGGGCAATACCGGGGAGCTGTTTTTT
CASRPTGGNTGELFF
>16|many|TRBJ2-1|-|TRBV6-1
TGTGCCAGCAGTGAGACACCCCCCCCCTCCTACAATGAGCAGTTCTTC
CASSETPPPSYNEQFF
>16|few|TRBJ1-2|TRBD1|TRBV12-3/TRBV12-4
TGTGCCAGCAGTCCGCTACAGGGGAGTGGGGTATATGGCTACACCTTC
CASSPLQGSGVYGYTF
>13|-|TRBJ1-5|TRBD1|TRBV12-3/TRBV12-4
TGTGCCAGCAGTGACAGGGCACGCCTGCCCCAGCATTTT
CASSDRARLPQHF
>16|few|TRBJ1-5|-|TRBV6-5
TGTGCCAGCAGTCAGTCCCATCTACGCAGCAATCAGCCCCAGCATTTT
CASSQSHLRSNQPQHF
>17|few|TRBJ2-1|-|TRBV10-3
TGTGCCATCAGTGAGTCCGTACGCGGTAGCTCCTACAATGAGCAGTTCTTC
CAISESVRGSSYNEQFF
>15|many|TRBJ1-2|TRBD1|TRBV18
TGTGCCAGCTCACCGGGACAGGGACGGAACTATGGCTACACCTTC
CASSPGQGRNYGYTF
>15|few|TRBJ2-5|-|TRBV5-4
TGTGCCAGCAGCAGAAGGGGACTTCTACAAGAGACCCAGTACTTC
CASSRRGLLQETQYF
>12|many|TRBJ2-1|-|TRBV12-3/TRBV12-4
TGTGCCAGCAGTCCACAAGCCGCGGAGCAGTTCTTC
CASSPQAAEQFF
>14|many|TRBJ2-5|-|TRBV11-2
TGTGCCAGCAGCGTGACGGGTACCCAAGCGACCCAGTACTTC
CASSVTGTQATQYF
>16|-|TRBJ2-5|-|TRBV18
TGTGCCAGCTCACCCCCCACAAGCAGGGGAGACGAGACCCAGTACTTC
CASSPPTSRGDETQYF
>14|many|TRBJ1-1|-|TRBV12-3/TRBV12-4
TGTGCCAGCAGTGCGACTCGAGGCGACACTGAAGCTTTCTTT
CASSATRGDTEAFF
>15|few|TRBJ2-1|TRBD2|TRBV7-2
TGTGCCAGCAGCCCCGCGGGGGTACACTACAATGAGCAGTTCTTC
CASSPAGVHYNEQFF
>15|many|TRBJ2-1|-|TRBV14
TGTGCCAGCAGCCAAGATAAATGGGACTACAATGAGCAGTTCTTC
CASSQDKWDYNEQFF
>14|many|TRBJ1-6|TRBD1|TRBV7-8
TGTGCCAGCAGCTTAGACACAGGGGGGTCACCCCTCCACTTT
CASSLDTGGSPLHF
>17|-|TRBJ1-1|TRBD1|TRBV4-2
TGTGCCAGCAGCCAAGATGCGACAGGGGGGCTGAACACTGAAGCTTTCTTT
CASSQDATGGLNTEAFF
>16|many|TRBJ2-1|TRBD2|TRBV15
TGTGCCACCAGCAGAGCCCCGACTAGCGGAATTAATGAGCAGTTCTTC
CATSRAPTSGINEQFF
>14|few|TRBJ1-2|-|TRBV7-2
TGTGCCAGCAGTCGGAGTGCGGGGTCTTATGGCTACACCTTC
CASSRSAGSYGYTF
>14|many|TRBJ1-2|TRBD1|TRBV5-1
TGCGCCAGCAGCTGGGGACAGGGATCTTATGGCTACACCTTC
CASSWGQGSYGYTF
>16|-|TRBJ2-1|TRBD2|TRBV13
TGTGCCAGCAGCACCCTAGCGGGAGGGCCTCTGAATGAGCAGTTCTTC
CASSTLAGGPLNEQFF
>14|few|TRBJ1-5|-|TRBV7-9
TGTGCCAGCAGCCTTAGCCAGACCAATCAGCCCCAGCATTTT
CASSLSQTNQPQHF